Listed below are T cell receptor beta chains from one sample, sequenced in a study of OX40 agonist ivuxolimab in advanced cancers. Clones were read by immunoSEQ multiplex PCR, and TCRdb kept only the in-frame ones, dropping some. The table lists just under 80,000 clones, roughly 86% of them singletons. This material consisted of CD4+ or CD8+ T cells sorted from blood, taken in a trial of the OX40 agonist ivuxolimab. These TCRs come from an adult with an advanced solid tumor such as melanoma, head and neck, liver or kidney cancer. Each CDR3 is given with its conserved first and last residue. A D gene is named only where the DNA matches it firmly.

>TRBJ1-1|-|TRBV5-4
CASSLLAGFDETEAFF
TGTGCCAGCAGCTTGCTGGCAGGGTTCGATGAGACTGAAGCTTTCTTT
>TRBJ2-7|TRBD1|TRBV6-1
CASTGTGVYEQYF
TGTGCCAGCACTGGGACAGGCGTCTACGAGCAGTACTTC
>TRBJ1-2|-|TRBV6-5
CASSSRDREGYTF
TGTGCCAGCAGTTCCCGGGACCGTGAAGGCTACACCTTC
>TRBJ2-2|-|TRBV30
CAWSREAGELFF
TGTGCCTGGAGTAGAGAGGCCGGGGAGCTGTTTTTT
>TRBJ1-5|-|TRBV4-2
CASSLFGTENQPQHF
TGTGCCAGCAGCCTCTTCGGGACGGAGAATCAGCCCCAGCATTTT
>TRBJ2-1|TRBD2|TRBV10-3
CAISESRLAGVGGYNEQFF
TGTGCCATCAGTGAGTCGAGGCTAGCGGGAGTGGGCGGTTACAATGAGCAGTTCTTC
>TRBJ1-5|TRBD1|TRBV28
CASSSPEGAPGQPQHF
TGTGCCAGCAGTTCTCCGGAGGGGGCGCCCGGGCAGCCCCAGCATTTT
>TRBJ1-2|TRBD1|TRBV29-1
CSVASLQGWDREDFFYGYTF
TGCAGCGTTGCCTCCTTACAAGGGTGGGACAGGGAGGATTTTTTCTATGGCTACACCTTC
>TRBJ1-2|-|TRBV6-5
CASAGTSSGYTF
TGTGCCAGCGCCGGGACCTCCTCTGGCTACACCTTC
>TRBJ2-2|-|TRBV7-2
CASSTMAGPGELFF
TGTGCCAGCAGCACAATGGCGGGACCCGGGGAGCTGTTTTTT
>TRBJ2-3|TRBD2|TRBV6-6
CASTLRGGPDTQYF
TGTGCCAGCACCCTTCGCGGGGGACCAGATACGCAGTATTTT